These 26 T cell receptor beta chains were sequenced from one sample in a study of CD8 T cells in Susac syndrome. Reverse transcription of roughly 0.5 to 1 ug RNA used random hexamers. TCRdb re-derived calls from the immunoSEQ multiplex PCR reads in MiXCR, one entry per CDR3 protein. The table lists about 190,000 distinct CDR3 sequences, about 95% of them singletons. Sequences were obtained from CD8+ T cells from PBMCs. These receptor sequences come from a human donor with Susac syndrome.

The chain recombines TRBV15 with TRBJ1-1; perhaps TRBD1 as D (5 bases). The V end lost 5 bases, the J end lost 4 bases, and 14 bases lay between the germline ends. CDR3 length: 14 amino acids. Germline V gene data show CDR1 as LNHNV and CDR2 as YYDKDF (reference sequence). CDR3: CATSVRDLRTEAFF. The CDR3 coding sequence is TGTGCCACCAGCGTCCGGGACTTACGCACTGAAGCTTTCTTT.

This chain connects TRBV30 to TRBJ1-1; D is uncertain. Trimming shortened V by 1 base and J by 3 bases, and 6 bases separated the two germline ends. The CDR3 spans 12 residues. Germline V gives CDR1 GTSNPN, CDR2 SVGIG (reference sequence). The CDR3 coding sequence is TGTGCCTGGAGTGGTGGGGACACTGAAGCTTTCTTT. Its translation: CAWSGGDTEAFF.

The chain has TRBV29-1 and TRBJ1-2; 8 bases agree with TRBD1. The CDR3 is 12 amino acids. V lost 6 bases, J lost 7 bases, and 7 bases stayed unmatched. Germline V gene data show CDR1 as SQVTM and CDR2 as ANQGSEA. CDR3 DNA sequence: TGCAGCGTGCACAGGGGGGAGGGTGGCTACACCTTC. Its translation is CSVHRGEGGYTF.

V usage is TRBV6-5 and J usage is TRBJ2-4; 7 bases match TRBD1. Trimming removed 8 bases from V and 6 bases from J; junction bases left unmatched: 10. There are 14 residues in the CDR3. Per germline, CDR1 MNHEY and CDR2 SVGAGI. The CDR3 DNA is TGTGCCAGCCGAAAACAGGGGAAGGGAAACATTCAGTACTTC. Residues: CASRKQGKGNIQYF.

The rearrangement joins TRBV5-4 to TRBJ1-1, with 9 bases matching TRBD1. J lost 0 bases, V lost 4 bases, and 7 bases had no gene match. Looked up from germline, CDR1 is SGHNT and CDR2 is YYREEE (reference sequence). This CDR3 has 16 residues. CDR3 protein: CASSPSTGGMNTEAFF. The CDR3 DNA follows: TGTGCCAGCAGCCCATCTACAGGGGGCATGAACACTGAAGCTTTCTTT.

The chain joins TRBV29-1 to TRBJ1-1; D remains ambiguous. The CDR3 covers 13 residues. Trimming pared 8 bases from V and 1 base from J, leaving 14 bases between. From germline, CDR1 is SQVTM and CDR2 ANQGSEA. CDR3 residues: CSLKPSGNTEAFF. The DNA of the CDR3 is TGCAGCTTGAAACCCTCAGGGAACACTGAAGCTTTCTTT.

V and J are TRBV27 and TRBJ2-7; the D gene is possibly TRBD1 (6 bases). Germline CDR1 MNHEY, CDR2 SMNVEV (reference sequence). V dropped 3 bases and J dropped 3 bases, with 12 bases sitting between them. The CDR3 length is 14 residues. The CDR3 sequence is CASSFSEGDYEQYF. The CDR3 bases are TGTGCCAGCAGTTTCTCTGAGGGGGACTACGAGCAGTACTTC.

The rearrangement uses TRBV4-2 and TRBJ2-1; the D gene is possibly TRBD2 (6 bases). The V gene's germline CDR1 is LGHNA and CDR2 YNFKEQ. The CDR3 is 14 residues long. Deletions cut 1 base from V and 8 bases from J, with 12 bases between. The CDR3 reads CASSQGRDAYEQFF. CDR3 in DNA: TGTGCCAGCAGCCAAGGGAGGGACGCCTATGAGCAGTTCTTC.

The rearrangement joins TRBV6-5 to TRBJ2-7; TRBD1 aligns across 7 bases. Germline assignment: CDR1 MNHEY and CDR2 SVGAGI. The CDR3 loop spans 14 amino acids. The V and J ends lost 6 bases and 3 bases, in that order; junction bases with no gene match: 8. The CDR3: CASSGPGQLYEQYF. CDR3 nucleotide sequence: TGTGCCAGCAGCGGTCCGGGACAGCTCTACGAGCAGTACTTC.

CDR3 protein: CASSWLTGGNTEAFF. The CDR3 DNA reads as TGTGCCAGCAGCTGGTTGACAGGGGGGAACACTGAAGCTTTCTTT. The chain recombines TRBV11-1 with TRBJ1-1; 9 nucleotides match TRBD1. V gave up 4 bases and J gave up 1 base; unmatched junction bases: 4. CDR1 SGHAT and CDR2 FQDESV come from the germline V gene (reference sequence). This CDR3 comprises 15 residues.

The V call is TRBV24-1, the J call TRBJ2-2; D not resolved. The CDR3 runs 12 residues. Germline CDR1 reads KGHDR; CDR2 reads SFDVKD. Trimming removed 4 bases at V and 3 bases at J, with 2 bases between. The CDR3 nucleotides read TGTGCCACCAGTGAGTACACCGGGGAGCTGTTTTTT. Amino acid sequence: CATSEYTGELFF.

This chain connects TRBV12-3 or TRBV12-4 to TRBJ1-5, with D possibly being TRBD1 (5 bases). Trimming removed 4 bases at V and 3 bases at J, with 13 bases between. The CDR3 is 15 residues long. In DNA form, the CDR3 reads TGTGCCAGCAGTTCCTGGGGCGGGGACAATCAGCCCCAGCATTTT. Encoded protein: CASSSWGGDNQPQHF.

The CDR3: CASRPAYEQYF. CDR3 DNA sequence: TGCGCCAGCAGACCAGCCTACGAGCAGTACTTC. V usage is TRBV4-1 and J usage is TRBJ2-7; no clear D. The CDR3 spans 11 residues. Germline V gene sequence: CDR1 MGHRA, CDR2 YSYEKL. Trimming removed 6 bases at V and 2 bases at J, with 5 bases between.

This clonotype was observed a few times. The chain combines TRBV27 with TRBJ2-7, with TRBD2 as a possible D gene (6 bases). The germline V and J ends were trimmed by 6 bases and 0 bases, with 12 bases remaining between them. Per the germline V gene, CDR1 is MNHEY and CDR2 is SMNVEV (reference sequence). The CDR3 spans 14 residues. CDR3 residues: CASSPRGNSYEQYF. CDR3 nucleotide sequence: TGTGCCAGCAGCCCTCGGGGGAACTCCTACGAGCAGTACTTC.

V is TRBV12-3 or TRBV12-4 and J is TRBJ1-2; 9 bases are a match to TRBD1. This CDR3 contains 14 residues. J lost 4 bases, V lost 7 bases, and 7 bases had no gene match. The CDR3 protein is CASTIAGQGYGYTF. For the CDR3, the DNA is TGTGCCAGCACCATTGCGGGACAGGGCTATGGCTACACCTTC.

The rearrangement uses TRBV5-4 and TRBJ1-1; D uncertain. This CDR3 is built from 13 residues. The V gene lost 2 bases and the J gene lost 7 bases, with 12 bases spanning the gap. Germline CDR1 SGHNT, CDR2 YYREEE (reference sequence). The CDR3 coding sequence is TGTGCCAGCAGCTTTGAGGTGGGAGTTGAAGCTTTCTTT. Its protein product is CASSFEVGVEAFF.

The chain uses TRBV4-1 and TRBJ2-7; D is possibly TRBD2 (7 bases). V gave up 6 bases and J gave up 7 bases, with 16 bases separating them. Germline CDR1 and CDR2: MGHRA and YSYEKL. The CDR3 totals 13 residues. CDR3 residues: CASSRGGGGEQYF. DNA of the CDR3: TGCGCCAGCAGTCGGGGAGGGGGGGGAGAGCAGTACTTC.

The chain has TRBV6-1 and TRBJ1-2; no clear D. With 1 base removed from V and 8 bases from J, the gap between germline ends came to 11 bases. CDR1 is MNHNS and CDR2 is SASEGT in the germline V gene. This CDR3 has 13 residues. CDR3 amino acids: CASSEGTFGGYTF. In nucleotides, the CDR3 is TGTGCCAGCAGTGAAGGGACCTTCGGGGGCTACACCTTC.

The rearrangement joins TRBV24-1 to TRBJ1-1; 7 bases line up with TRBD1. This CDR3 contains 13 residues. The germline gives CDR1 KGHDR, CDR2 SFDVKD. V lost 3 bases and J lost 7; bases outside the gene matches: 4. The CDR3 loop reads CATSDTTGSEAFF. DNA for the CDR3: TGTGCCACCAGTGATACGACAGGGAGTGAAGCTTTCTTT.

V usage is TRBV24-1 and J usage is TRBJ2-2; the match to TRBD2 covers 11 bases. CDR1 is KGHDR, CDR2 SFDVKD, per germline. There are 18 residues in the CDR3. V gave up 7 bases and J gave up 0 bases; unmatched junction bases: 9. The CDR3 DNA sequence: TGTGCCACCAGCCCGGGGACTAGCGGATATACGAACACCGGGGAGCTGTTTTTT. It translates to CATSPGTSGYTNTGELFF.

V usage is TRBV27 and J usage is TRBJ1-5, with 8 bases matching TRBD1. Germline-derived CDR1 and CDR2 are MNHEY and SMNVEV (reference sequence). V was pared by 6 bases and J by 5 bases, with 6 bases of the junction left unmatched. The CDR3 has 14 residues. The CDR3 DNA follows: TGTGCCAGCAGCCACAGGGGGGACTATCAGCCCCAGCATTTT. It yields the protein CASSHRGDYQPQHF.

The genes are TRBV30 and TRBJ1-1; tentatively, D is TRBD1 (5 bases). V was cut by 2 bases and J by 5 bases, with 9 bases left in between. CDR3 length: 12 amino acids. CDR1 is GTSNPN and CDR2 is SVGIG in the germline V gene (reference sequence). CDR3 loop: CAWSRGWTEAFF. The CDR3 DNA sequence: TGTGCCTGGAGTCGGGGGTGGACTGAAGCTTTCTTT.

CDR3 sequence reads: CASSWAGGTGYEQYF. As DNA, the CDR3 is TGCGCCAGCAGCTGGGCCGGGGGGACAGGCTACGAGCAGTACTTC. The rearrangement joins TRBV5-1 to TRBJ2-7; the D gene is possibly TRBD1 (8 bases). V lost 3 bases and J 3 bases, leaving 16 bases between the germline ends. The CDR3 has 15 residues. Germline V lookup: CDR1 SGHRS, CDR2 YFSETQ. Variable domain in full (rest from reference TRBV5-1 and TRBJ2-7): KAGVTQTPRYLIKTRGQQVTLSCSPISGHRSVSWYQQTPGQGLQFLFEYFSETQRNKGNFPGRFSGRQFSNSRSEMNVSTLELGDSALYLCASSWAGGTGYEQYFGPGTRLTVT.

The gene calls are TRBV6-5 and TRBJ1-2, with 8 bases fitting TRBD1. Looked up from germline, CDR1 is MNHEY and CDR2 is SVGAGI. The junction had 2 bases not matched to a gene; V was cut back by 0 bases and J by 2 bases. This CDR3 region has 15 residues. CDR3 in DNA: TGTGCCAGCAGTTACTCCGGACAGGGCAACTATGGCTACACCTTC. Translating it yields CASSYSGQGNYGYTF.

The CDR3 sequence is CSAYRGGETQYF. CDR3 DNA: TGCAGTGCATATCGGGGCGGGGAGACCCAGTACTTC. This sequence joins TRBV20-1 and TRBJ2-5; D is possibly TRBD1 or TRBD2 (5 bases each). The CDR3 length is 12 residues. Germline assignment: CDR1 DFQATT and CDR2 SNEGSKA (reference sequence). V was shortened by 6 bases and J by 5 bases, with 13 bases between the two germline ends.

This chain joins TRBV11-2 and TRBJ2-5, with 9 bases that match TRBD2. The CDR3 length is 16 residues. The germline V gene has CDR1 SGHAT and CDR2 FQNNGV. V shed 1 base and J 5 bases; nucleotides not matched to a gene: 8. CDR3: CASSLGNSGSWETQYF. The CDR3 nucleotides are TGTGCCAGCAGCTTAGGCAATAGCGGGAGTTGGGAGACCCAGTACTTC. Filled out from reference TRBV11-2 and TRBJ2-5, the complete variable domain reads EAGVAQSPRYKIIEKRQSVAFWCNPISGHATLYWYQQILGQGPKLLIQFQNNGVVDDSQLPKDRFSAERLKGVDSTLKIQPAKLEDSAVYLCASSLGNSGSWETQYFGPGTRLLVL.